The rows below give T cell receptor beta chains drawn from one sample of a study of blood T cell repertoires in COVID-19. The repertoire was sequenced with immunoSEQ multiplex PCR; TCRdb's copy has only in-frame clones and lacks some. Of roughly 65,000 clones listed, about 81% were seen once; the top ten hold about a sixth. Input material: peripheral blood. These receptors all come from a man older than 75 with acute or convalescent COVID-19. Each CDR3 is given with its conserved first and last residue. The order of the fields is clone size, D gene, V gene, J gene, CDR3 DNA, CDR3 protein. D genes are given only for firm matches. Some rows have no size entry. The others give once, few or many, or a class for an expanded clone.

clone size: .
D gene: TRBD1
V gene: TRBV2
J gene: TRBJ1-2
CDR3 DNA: TGTGCCAGCAGGGTGGGACAGGGGTCCGATGGCTACACCTTC
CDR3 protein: CASRVGQGSDGYTF

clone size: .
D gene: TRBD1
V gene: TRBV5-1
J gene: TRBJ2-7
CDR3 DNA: TGCGCCAGCAGCCTCAGACAGGGACAGAACGAGCAGTACTTC
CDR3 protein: CASSLRQGQNEQYF

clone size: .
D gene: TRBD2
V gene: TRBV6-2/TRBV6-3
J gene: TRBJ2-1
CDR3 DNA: TGTGCCAGCAGCTCTATAGCGGGAACGGCCTACAATGAGCAGTTCTTC
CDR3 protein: CASSSIAGTAYNEQFF

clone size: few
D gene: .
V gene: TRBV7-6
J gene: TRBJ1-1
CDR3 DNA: TGTGCCAGCAGCTCCCGACAGGAAGGAGCTTTCTTT
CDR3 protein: CASSSRQEGAFF

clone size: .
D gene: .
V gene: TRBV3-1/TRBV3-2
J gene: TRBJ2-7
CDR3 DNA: TGTGCCAGCAGCCGCGCATCCTACGAGCAGTACTTC
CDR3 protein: CASSRASYEQYF

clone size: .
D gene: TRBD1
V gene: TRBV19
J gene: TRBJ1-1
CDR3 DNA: TGTGCCAGTAGTGTCCCGACAGGGGGCAGAAAAGCTTTCTTT
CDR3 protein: CASSVPTGGRKAFF

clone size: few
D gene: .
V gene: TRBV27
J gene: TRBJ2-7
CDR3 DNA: TGTGCCAGCAGTTTATGGCAAAACTCCTACGAGCAGTACTTC
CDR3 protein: CASSLWQNSYEQYF

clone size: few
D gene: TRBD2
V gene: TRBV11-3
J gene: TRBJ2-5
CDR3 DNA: TGTGCCAGCAGCTCGGGACTAGCGGGAGTATCCGAGACCCAGTACTTC
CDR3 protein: CASSSGLAGVSETQYF

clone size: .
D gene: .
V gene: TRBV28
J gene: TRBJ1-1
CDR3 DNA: TGTGCCGGGTCCAGTGGTGGTCAGGCTGAAGCTTTCTTT
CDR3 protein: CAGSSGGQAEAFF

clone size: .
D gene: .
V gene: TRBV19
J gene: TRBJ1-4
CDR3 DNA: TGTGCCAGTAGTCCCGACAGTAATAATGAAAAACTGTTTTTT
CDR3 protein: CASSPDSNNEKLFF

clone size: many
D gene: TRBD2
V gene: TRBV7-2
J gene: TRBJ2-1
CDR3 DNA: TGTGCCAGCAGCTTAAATAGCGGGGTGGCCTATGAGCAGTTCTTC
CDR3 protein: CASSLNSGVAYEQFF

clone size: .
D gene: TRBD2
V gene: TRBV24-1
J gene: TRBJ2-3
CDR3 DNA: TGTGCCACCAGTGACCGGACTAGCGGGAAAGGAGATACGCAGTATTTT
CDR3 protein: CATSDRTSGKGDTQYF

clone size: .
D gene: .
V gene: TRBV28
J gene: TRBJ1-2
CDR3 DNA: TGTGCCAGCAGTTTACTGAGGGATCACTATGGCTACACCTTC
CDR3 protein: CASSLLRDHYGYTF

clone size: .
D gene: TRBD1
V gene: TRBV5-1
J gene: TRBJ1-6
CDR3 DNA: TGCGCCAGCAGCTTGACAGGGGATCCCTCAAATTCACCCCTCCACTTT
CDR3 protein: CASSLTGDPSNSPLHF

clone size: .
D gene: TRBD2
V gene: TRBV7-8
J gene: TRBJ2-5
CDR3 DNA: TGTGCCAGCAGCTCAGATAGAGCGGGAGGCAAGGAGACCCAGTACTTC
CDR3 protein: CASSSDRAGGKETQYF

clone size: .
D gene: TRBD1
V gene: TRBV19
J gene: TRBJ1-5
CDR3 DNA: TGTGCCAGTAGTATAAAGGGCAGGGGGCAGCCCCAGCATTTT
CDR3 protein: CASSIKGRGQPQHF

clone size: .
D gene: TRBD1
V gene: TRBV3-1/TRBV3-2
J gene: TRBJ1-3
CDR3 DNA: TGTGCCAGCGGAGGAGCCGGGACAGACAGCGGGACCATATATTTT
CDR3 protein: CASGGAGTDSGTIYF

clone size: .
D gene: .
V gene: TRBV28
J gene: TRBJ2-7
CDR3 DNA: TGTGCCAGCAGACAGGGTGGGTCACACGAGCAGTACTTC
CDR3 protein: CASRQGGSHEQYF

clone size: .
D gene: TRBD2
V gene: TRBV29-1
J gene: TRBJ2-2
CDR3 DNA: TGCAGCGTTGCCCTAGCGGGAGCCGGGGAGCTGTTTTTT
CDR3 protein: CSVALAGAGELFF

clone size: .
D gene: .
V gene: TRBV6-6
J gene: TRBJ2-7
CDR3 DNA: TGTGCCAGCACTAACAGGGTCGGCAGCTACGAGCAGTACTTC
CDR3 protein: CASTNRVGSYEQYF

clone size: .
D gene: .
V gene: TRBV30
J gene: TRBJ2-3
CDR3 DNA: TGTGCCAGGTCGGGGGTTAAGACAGATACGCAGTATTTT
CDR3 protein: CARSGVKTDTQYF

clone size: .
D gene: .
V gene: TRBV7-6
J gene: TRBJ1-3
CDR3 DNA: TGTGCCAGCAGCCCTGCGACAGGCCACTCTGGAAACACCATATATTTT
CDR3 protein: CASSPATGHSGNTIYF

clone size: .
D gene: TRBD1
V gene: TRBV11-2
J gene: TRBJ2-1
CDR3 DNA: TGTGCCAGCAGCCGAATTACAGGGGGCTCCTACAATGAGCAGTTCTTC
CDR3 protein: CASSRITGGSYNEQFF

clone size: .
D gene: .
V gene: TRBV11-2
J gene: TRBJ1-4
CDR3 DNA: TGTGCCAGCAGCCGCGAACGAGAAAAACTGTTTTTT
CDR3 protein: CASSREREKLFF

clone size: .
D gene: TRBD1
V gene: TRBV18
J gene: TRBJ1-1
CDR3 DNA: TGTGCCAGCTCACCATTGACAGGGCTTGGCACTGAAGCTTTCTTT
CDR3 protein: CASSPLTGLGTEAFF

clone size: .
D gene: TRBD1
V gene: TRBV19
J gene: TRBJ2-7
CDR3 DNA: TGTGCCAGTAGTCTCCGGGACAGGCGGGGCGAGCAGTACTTC
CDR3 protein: CASSLRDRRGEQYF

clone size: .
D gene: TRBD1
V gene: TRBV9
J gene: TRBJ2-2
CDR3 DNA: TGTGCCAGCAGTAGCACAGGGGCGATCACCGGGGAGCTGTTTTTT
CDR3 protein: CASSSTGAITGELFF

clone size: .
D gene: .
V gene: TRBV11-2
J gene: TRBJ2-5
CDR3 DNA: TGTGCCAGCTCCCTGGGGCGAGATGGGACCCAGTACTTC
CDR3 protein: CASSLGRDGTQYF

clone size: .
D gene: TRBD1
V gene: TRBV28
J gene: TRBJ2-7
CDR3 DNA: TGTGCCAGCAGTCCAAGGACAGGGGGAAGCGACGAGCAGTACTTC
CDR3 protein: CASSPRTGGSDEQYF

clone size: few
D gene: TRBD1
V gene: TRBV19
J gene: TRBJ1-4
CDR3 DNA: TGTGCCAGTAAGGGACCCCATACAGGGGGCGATGAAAAACTGTTTTTT
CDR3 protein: CASKGPHTGGDEKLFF

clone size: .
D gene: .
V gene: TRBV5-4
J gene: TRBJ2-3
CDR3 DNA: TGTGCCAGCAGCTTCGCTACGGATACGCAGTATTTT
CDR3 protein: CASSFATDTQYF

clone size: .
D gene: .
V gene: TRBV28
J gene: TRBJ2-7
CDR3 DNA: TGTGCCAGCAGTCCCTTAACTGTGACCTACGAGCAGTACTTC
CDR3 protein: CASSPLTVTYEQYF

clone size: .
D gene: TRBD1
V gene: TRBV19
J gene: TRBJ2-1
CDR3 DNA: TGTGCCAGTAGGGGGACAGTCCAGTTCAATGAGCAGTTCTTC
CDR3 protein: CASRGTVQFNEQFF

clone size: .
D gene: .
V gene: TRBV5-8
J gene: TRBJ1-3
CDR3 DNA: TGTGCCAGCAGCCGATCAGGTGATAGCGGGGGAAACACCATATATTTT
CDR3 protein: CASSRSGDSGGNTIYF

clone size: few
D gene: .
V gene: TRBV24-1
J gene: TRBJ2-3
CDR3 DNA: TGTGCCACCAGTGATTTGCACGAGGTCACAGATACGCAGTATTTT
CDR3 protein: CATSDLHEVTDTQYF

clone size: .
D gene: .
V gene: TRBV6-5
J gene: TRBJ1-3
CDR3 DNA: TGTGCCAGCAGTCGGGGTCAGTTCTCTGGAAACACCATATATTTT
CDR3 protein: CASSRGQFSGNTIYF

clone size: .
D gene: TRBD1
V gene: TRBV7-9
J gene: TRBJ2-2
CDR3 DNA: TGTGCCAGCCCGGGACAGGGGACACTCAACACCGGGGAGCTGTTTTTT
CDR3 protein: CASPGQGTLNTGELFF